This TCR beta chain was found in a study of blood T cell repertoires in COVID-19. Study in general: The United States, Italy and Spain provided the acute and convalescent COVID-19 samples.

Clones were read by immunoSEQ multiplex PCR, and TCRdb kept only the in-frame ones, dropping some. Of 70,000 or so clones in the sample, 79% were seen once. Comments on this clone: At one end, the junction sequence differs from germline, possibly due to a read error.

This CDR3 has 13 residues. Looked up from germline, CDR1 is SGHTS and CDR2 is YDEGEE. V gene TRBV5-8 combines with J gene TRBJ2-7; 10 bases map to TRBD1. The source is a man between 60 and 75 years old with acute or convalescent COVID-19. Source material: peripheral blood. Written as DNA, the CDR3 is TGTGCCAGCAGTTTGGGACAGGGGCACGAGCAGTACTTC. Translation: CASSLGQGHEQYF.